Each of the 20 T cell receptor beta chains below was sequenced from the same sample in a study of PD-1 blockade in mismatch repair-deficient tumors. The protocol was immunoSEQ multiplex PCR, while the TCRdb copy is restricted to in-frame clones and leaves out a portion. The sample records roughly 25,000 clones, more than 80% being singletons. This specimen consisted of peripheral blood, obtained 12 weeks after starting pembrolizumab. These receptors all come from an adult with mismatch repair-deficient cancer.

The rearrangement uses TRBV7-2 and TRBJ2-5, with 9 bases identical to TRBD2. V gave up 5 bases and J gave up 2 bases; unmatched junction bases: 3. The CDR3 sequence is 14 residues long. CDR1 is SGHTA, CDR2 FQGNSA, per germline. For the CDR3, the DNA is TGTGCCAGCAGCGCGCTAGCGGGGCAAGAGACCCAGTACTTC. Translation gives CASSALAGQETQYF.

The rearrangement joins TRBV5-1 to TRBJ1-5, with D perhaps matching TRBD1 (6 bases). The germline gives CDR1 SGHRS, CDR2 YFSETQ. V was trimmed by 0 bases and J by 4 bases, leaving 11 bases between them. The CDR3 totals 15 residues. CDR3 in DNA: TGCGCCAGCAGCTTGGGACCAGGGGCTAATCAGCCCCAGCATTTT. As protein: CASSLGPGANQPQHF. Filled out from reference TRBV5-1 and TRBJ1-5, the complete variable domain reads KAGVTQTPRYLIKTRGQQVTLSCSPISGHRSVSWYQQTPGQGLQFLFEYFSETQRNKGNFPGRFSGRQFSNSRSEMNVSTLELGDSALYLCASSLGPGANQPQHFGDGTRLSIL.

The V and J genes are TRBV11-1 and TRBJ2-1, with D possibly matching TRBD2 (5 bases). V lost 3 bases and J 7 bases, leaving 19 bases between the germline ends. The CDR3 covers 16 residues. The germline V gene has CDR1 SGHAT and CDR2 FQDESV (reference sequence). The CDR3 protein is CASSFFRNTLGNEQFF. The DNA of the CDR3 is TGTGCCAGCAGCTTTTTCCGGAATACACTAGGGAATGAGCAGTTCTTC.

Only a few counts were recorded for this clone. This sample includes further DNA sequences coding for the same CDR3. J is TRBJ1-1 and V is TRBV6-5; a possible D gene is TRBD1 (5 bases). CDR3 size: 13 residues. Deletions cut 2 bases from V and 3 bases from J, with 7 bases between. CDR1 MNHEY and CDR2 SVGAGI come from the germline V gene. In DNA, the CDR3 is TGTGCCAGCAGTTACCGAGGGGACACTGAAGCTTTCTTT. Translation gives CASSYRGDTEAFF.

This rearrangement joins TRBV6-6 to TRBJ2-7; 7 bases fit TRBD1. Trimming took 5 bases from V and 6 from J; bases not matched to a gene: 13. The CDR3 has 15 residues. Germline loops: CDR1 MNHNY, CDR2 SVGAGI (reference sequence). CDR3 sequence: CASSTADRPRSEQYF. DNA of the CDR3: TGTGCCAGCAGTACCGCGGACAGGCCCAGGAGCGAGCAGTACTTC.

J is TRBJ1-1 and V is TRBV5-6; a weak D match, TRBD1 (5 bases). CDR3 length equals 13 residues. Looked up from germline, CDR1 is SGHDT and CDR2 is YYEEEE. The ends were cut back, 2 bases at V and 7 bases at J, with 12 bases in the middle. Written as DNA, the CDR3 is TGTGCCAGCAGCTTCTTTTGGGACGGTGAAGCTTTCTTT. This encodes CASSFFWDGEAFF. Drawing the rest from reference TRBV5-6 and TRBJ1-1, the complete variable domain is DAGVTQSPTHLIKTRGQQVTLRCSPKSGHDTVSWYQQALGQGPQFIFQYYEEEERQRGNFPDRFSGHQFPNYSSELNVNALLLGDSALYLCASSFFWDGEAFFGQGTRLTVV.

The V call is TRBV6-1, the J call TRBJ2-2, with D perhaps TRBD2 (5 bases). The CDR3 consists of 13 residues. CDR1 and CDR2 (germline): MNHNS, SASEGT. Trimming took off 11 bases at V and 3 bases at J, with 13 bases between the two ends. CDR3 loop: CAVGSAYTGELFF. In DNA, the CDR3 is TGTGCCGTAGGTAGCGCATACACCGGGGAGCTGTTTTTT.

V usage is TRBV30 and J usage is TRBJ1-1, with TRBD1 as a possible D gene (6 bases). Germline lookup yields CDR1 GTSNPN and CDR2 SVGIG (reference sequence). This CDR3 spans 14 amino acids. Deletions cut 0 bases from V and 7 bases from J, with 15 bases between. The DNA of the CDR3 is TGTGCCTGGAGTGTAGGGGGGATGGGCCGTGAAGCTTTCTTT. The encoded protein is CAWSVGGMGREAFF. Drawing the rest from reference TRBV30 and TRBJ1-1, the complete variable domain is SQTIHQWPATLVQPVGSPLSLECTVEGTSNPNLYWYRQAAGRGLQLLFYSVGIGQISSEVPQNLSASRPQDRQFILSSKKLLLSDSGFYLCAWSVGGMGREAFFGQGTRLTVV.

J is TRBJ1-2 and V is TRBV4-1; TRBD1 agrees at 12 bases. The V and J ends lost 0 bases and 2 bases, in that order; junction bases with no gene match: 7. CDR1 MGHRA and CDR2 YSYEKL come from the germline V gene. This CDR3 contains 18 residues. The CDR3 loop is CASSQEGDRGPLNYGYTF. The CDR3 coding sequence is TGCGCCAGCAGCCAAGAAGGGGACAGGGGGCCCTTGAACTATGGCTACACCTTC.

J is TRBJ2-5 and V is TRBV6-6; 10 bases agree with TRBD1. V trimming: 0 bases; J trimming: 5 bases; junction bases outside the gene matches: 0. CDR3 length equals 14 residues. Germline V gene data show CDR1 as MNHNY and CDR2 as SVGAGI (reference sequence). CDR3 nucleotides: TGTGCCAGCAGTTACTCGGACAGGGGGGAGACCCAGTACTTC. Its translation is CASSYSDRGETQYF.

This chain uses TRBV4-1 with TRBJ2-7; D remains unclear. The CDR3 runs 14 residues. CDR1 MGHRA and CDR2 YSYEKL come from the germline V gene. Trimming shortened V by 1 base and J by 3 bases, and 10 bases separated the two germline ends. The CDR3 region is CASSQAAAVYEQYF. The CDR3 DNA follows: TGCGCCAGCAGCCAAGCGGCAGCTGTCTACGAGCAGTACTTC.

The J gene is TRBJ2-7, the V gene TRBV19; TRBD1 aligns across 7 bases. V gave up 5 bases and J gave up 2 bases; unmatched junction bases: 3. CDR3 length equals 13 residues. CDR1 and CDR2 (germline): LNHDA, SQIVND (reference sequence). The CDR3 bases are TGTGCCAGTAGTTCGGGACAGACCTACGAGCAGTACTTC. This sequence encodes CASSSGQTYEQYF. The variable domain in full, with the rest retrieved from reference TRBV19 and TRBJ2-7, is DGGITQSPKYLFRKEGQNVTLSCEQNLNHDAMYWYRQDPGQGLRLIYYSQIVNDFQKGDIAEGYSVSREKKESFPLTVTSAQKNPTAFYLCASSSGQTYEQYFGPGTRLTVT.

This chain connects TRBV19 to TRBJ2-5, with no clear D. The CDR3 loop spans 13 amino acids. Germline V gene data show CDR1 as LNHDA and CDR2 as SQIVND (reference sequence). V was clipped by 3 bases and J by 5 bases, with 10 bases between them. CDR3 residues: CASSILRHETQYF. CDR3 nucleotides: TGTGCCAGTAGTATTCTGAGGCACGAGACCCAGTACTTC.

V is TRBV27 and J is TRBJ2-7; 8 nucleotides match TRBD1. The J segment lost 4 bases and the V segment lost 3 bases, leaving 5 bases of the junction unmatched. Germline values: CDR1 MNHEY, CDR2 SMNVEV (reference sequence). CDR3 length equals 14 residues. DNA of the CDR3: TGTGCCAGCAGTTTTAGGACAGGGAATTACGAGCAGTACTTC. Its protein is CASSFRTGNYEQYF.

CDR3 loop: CASSLTGSGGYTF. CDR3 coding DNA: TGTGCCAGCAGTTTGACAGGCTCGGGAGGCTACACCTTC. The genes are TRBV27 and TRBJ1-2, with D tentatively TRBD1 (6 bases). The CDR3 runs to 13 residues. V lost 3 bases to trimming and J lost 8 bases, with 13 bases between them. Germline values: CDR1 MNHEY, CDR2 SMNVEV (reference sequence).

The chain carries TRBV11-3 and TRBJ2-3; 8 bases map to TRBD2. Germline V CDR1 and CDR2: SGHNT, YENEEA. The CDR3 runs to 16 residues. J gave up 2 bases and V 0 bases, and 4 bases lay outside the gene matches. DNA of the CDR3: TGTGCCAGCAGCTTAGAGGGGACTAGGGACACAGATACGCAGTATTTT. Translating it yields CASSLEGTRDTDTQYF.

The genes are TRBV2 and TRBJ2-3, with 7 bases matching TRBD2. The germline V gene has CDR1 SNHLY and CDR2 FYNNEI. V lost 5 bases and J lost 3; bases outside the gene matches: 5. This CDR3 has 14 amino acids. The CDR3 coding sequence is TGTGCCAGCAGTCCACGGACTAGTACAGATACGCAGTATTTT. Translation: CASSPRTSTDTQYF.

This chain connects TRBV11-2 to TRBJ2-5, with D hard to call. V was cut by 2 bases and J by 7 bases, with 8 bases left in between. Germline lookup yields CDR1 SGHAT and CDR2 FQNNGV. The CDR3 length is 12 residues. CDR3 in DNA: TGTGCCAGCAGCTTAATTTCCGGGACCCAGTACTTC. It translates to CASSLISGTQYF.

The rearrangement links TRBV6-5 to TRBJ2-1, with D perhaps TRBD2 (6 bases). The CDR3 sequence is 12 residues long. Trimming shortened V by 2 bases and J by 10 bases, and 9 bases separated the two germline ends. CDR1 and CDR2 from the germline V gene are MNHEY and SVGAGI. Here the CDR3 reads CASSYGGKEQFF. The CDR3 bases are TGTGCCAGCAGTTACGGGGGGAAGGAGCAGTTCTTC.

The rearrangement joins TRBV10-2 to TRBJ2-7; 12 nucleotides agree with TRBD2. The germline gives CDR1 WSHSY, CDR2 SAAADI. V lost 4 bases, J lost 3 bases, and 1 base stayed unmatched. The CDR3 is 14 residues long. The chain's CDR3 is CASSGLAGVYEQYF. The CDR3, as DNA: TGCGCCAGCAGTGGACTAGCGGGAGTCTACGAGCAGTACTTC.